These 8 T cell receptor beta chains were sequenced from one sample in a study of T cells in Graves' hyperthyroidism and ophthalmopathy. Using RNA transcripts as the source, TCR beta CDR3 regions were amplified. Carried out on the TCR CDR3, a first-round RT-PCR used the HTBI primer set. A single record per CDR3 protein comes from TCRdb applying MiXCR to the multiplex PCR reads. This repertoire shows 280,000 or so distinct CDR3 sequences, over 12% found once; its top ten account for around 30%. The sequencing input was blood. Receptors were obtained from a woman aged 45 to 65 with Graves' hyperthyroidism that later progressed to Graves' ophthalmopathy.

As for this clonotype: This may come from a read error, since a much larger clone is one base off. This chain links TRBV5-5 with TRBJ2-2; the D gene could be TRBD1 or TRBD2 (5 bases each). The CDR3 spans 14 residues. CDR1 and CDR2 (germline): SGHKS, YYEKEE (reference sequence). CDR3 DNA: TGTGCCAGCAGCTTGGAAATGGGACCCCCTGAGCTGGTTTTT. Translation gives CASSLEMGPPELVF.

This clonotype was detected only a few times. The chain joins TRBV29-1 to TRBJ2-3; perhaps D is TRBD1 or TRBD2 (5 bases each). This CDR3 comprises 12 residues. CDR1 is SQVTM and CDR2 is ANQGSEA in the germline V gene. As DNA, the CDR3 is TGCGGGGGTGGTTCGTACACAGATACGCAGTATTTT. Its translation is CGGGSYTDTQYF.

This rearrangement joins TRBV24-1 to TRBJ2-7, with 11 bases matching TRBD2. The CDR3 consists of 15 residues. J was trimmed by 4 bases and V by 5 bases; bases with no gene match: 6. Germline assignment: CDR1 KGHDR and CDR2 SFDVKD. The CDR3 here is CATSAATSGSYEQYF. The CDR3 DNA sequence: TGTGCCACCAGTGCCGCAACTAGCGGGAGTTACGAGCAGTACTTC.

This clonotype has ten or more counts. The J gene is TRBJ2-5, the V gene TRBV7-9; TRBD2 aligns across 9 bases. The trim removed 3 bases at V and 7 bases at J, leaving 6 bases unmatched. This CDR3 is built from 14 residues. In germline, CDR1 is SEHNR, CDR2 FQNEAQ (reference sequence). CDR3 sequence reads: CASSFSGTSSTQYF. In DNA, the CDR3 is TGTGCCAGCAGCTTCAGCGGGACTAGCTCGACCCAGTACTTC.

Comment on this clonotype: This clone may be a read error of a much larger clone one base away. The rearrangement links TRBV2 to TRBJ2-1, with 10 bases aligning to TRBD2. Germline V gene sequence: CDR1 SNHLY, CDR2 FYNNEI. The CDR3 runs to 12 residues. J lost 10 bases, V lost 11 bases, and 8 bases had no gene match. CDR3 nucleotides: TGTGCCGGCATTGGGACTAGCGCCGAGCAGTTCTTC. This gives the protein CAGIGTSAEQFF.

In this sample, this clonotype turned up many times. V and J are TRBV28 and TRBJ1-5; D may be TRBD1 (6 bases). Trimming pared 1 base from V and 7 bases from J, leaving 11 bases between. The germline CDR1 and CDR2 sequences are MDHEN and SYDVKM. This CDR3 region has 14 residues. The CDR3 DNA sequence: TGTGCCAGCAGTTTATTGGTCAGGGGCCAGCCCCAGCATTTT. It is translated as CASSLLVRGQPQHF. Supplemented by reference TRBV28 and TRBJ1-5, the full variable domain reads DVKVTQSSRYLVKRTGEKVFLECVQDMDHENMFWYRQDPGLGLRLIYFSYDVKMKEKGDIPEGYSVSREKKERFSLILESASTNQTSMYLCASSLLVRGQPQHFGDGTRLSIL.

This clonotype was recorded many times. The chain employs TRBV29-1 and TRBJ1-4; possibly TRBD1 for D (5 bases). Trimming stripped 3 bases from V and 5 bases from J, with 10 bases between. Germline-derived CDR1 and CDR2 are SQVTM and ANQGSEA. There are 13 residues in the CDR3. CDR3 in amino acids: CSVDRGRNEKLFF. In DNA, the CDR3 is TGCAGCGTTGATCGGGGGAGAAATGAAAAACTGTTTTTT.

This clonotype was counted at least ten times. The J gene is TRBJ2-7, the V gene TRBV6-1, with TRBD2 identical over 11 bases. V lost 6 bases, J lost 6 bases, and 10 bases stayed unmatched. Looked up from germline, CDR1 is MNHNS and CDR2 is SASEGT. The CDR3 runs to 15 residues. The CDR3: CASSLLAGGRREQYF. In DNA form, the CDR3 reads TGTGCCAGCAGCCTCCTAGCGGGAGGACGGCGCGAGCAGTACTTC.